This T cell receptor (beta chain) was obtained from a study of early T cells in non-severe SARS-CoV-2 infection. Overall study context: Sequencing of bulk RNA from unsorted whole blood was done, without chain pairing. Study results and caveats: VDJdb matching, biased toward anti-spike CD8 responses, missed private and CD4 specificities.

As concerns this clonotype: The antigen is not known.

cDNA molecules, individually, were tagged with unique molecular identifiers. TCRdb analysed the 5' RACE reads with MiXCR anew, one entry per CDR3 protein. The table includes 75,000 or so distinct CDR3 sequences, over 9.5% detected once. The CDR3 covers 12 residues. The germline CDR1 and CDR2 sequences are WSHSY and SAAADI. V was pared by 8 bases and J by 5 bases, with 2 bases of the junction left unmatched. The receptor's source is an adult who was a healthcare worker with PCR-confirmed SARS-CoV-2 infection or an uninfected control (not recorded which). Sequencing was done on a sample of whole blood. This chain links TRBV10-2 with TRBJ1-2; 10 nucleotides agree with TRBD1. The CDR3 DNA reads as TGCGCCAGCCGGGACAGGGGATATGGCTACACCTTC. As protein: CASRDRGYGYTF.